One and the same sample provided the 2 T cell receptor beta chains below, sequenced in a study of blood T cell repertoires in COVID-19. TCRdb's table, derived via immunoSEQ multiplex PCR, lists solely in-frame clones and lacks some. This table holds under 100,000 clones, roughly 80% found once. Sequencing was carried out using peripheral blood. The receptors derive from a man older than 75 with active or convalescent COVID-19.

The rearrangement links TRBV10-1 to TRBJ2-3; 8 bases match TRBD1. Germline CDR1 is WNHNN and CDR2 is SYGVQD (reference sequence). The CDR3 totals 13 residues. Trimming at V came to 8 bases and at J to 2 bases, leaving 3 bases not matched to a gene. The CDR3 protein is CASGDRHTDTQYF. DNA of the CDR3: TGCGCCAGCGGGGACAGGCACACAGATACGCAGTATTTT.

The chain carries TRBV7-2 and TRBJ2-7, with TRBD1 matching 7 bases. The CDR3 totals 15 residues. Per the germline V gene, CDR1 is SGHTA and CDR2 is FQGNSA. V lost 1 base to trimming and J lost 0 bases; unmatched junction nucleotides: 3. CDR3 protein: CASSLGAGGSYEQYV. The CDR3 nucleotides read TGTGCCAGCAGCTTAGGGGCAGGGGGCTCCTACGAGCAGTACGTC.